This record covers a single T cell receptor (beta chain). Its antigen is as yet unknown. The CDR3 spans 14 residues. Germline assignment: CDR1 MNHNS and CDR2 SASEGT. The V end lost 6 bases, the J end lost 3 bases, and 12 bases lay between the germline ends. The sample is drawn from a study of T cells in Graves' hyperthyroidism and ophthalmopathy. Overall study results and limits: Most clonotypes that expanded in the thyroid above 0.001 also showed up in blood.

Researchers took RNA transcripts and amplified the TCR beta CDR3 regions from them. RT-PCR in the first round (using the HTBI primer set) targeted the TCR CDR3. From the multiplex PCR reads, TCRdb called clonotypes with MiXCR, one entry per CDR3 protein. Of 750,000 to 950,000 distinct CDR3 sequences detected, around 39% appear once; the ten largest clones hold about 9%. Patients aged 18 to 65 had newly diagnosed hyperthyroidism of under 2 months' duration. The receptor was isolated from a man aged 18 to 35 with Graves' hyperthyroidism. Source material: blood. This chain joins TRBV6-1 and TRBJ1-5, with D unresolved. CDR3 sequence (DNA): TGTGCCAGCAGCTCTACACGGGTCAATCAGCCCCAGCATTTT. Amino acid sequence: CASSSTRVNQPQHF.